The 32 T cell receptor beta chains below come from one sample, sequenced in a study of a mutant IDH1 vaccine in newly diagnosed glioma. These receptors have no identified antigens. Clones were read by immunoSEQ multiplex PCR, and TCRdb kept only the in-frame ones, dropping some. The sample lists approximately 100,000 clones, under 90% occurring once. This sample's time point: week 47, end of study. Every vaccine dose comprised 300 ug of mutant IDH1 20-mer peptide plus topical imiquimod. Material: PBMCs, obtained from a glioma patient whose treatment included an IDH1 peptide vaccine. These receptors came from a woman aged 50 to 60 with glioma.

This chain uses TRBV19 with TRBJ2-7, with D possibly TRBD2 on 6 matching bases. CDR3 size: 15 residues. Per germline, CDR1 LNHDA and CDR2 SQIVND (reference sequence). V lost 5 bases, J lost 0 bases, and 14 bases lay in between. Written as DNA, the CDR3 is TGTGCCAGTAGTGAGGGACTCCTGAGCTCCTACGAGCAGTACTTC. As protein: CASSEGLLSSYEQYF. Based on the CDR3 plus reference TRBV19 and TRBJ2-7, the full variable domain is DGGITQSPKYLFRKEGQNVTLSCEQNLNHDAMYWYRQDPGQGLRLIYYSQIVNDFQKGDIAEGYSVSREKKESFPLTVTSAQKNPTAFYLCASSEGLLSSYEQYFGPGTRLTVT.

The chain uses TRBV28 and TRBJ1-4; D is possibly TRBD1 (5 bases). The CDR3 runs to 14 residues. CDR1 and CDR2 from the germline V gene are MDHEN and SYDVKM. The V gene lost 3 bases and the J gene lost 8 bases, with 13 bases spanning the gap. CDR3 sequence (DNA): TGTGCCAGCAGTTTGGGTCAGGGCACCGAAAAACTGTTTTTT. It is translated as CASSLGQGTEKLFF.

The CDR3 nucleotides read TGTGCCAGCAGCTTAAGTGGAGGGACTAGCGGGAGAGCCAAAAACATTCAGTACTTC. It is translated as CASSLSGGTSGRAKNIQYF. J is TRBJ2-4 and V is TRBV7-3; 14 bases line up with TRBD2. V shed 1 base, J shed 0 bases, and the junction held 5 bases outside the gene matches. This CDR3 spans 19 amino acids. Germline CDR1 and CDR2: SGHTA and FQGTGA.

The chain combines TRBV6-5 with TRBJ1-2; a possible D gene is TRBD1 (5 bases). The CDR3 contains 13 residues. Trimming removed 6 bases from V and 8 bases from J, with 16 bases in between. CDR1 and CDR2 (germline): MNHEY, SVGAGI. The CDR3 here is CASSLTGWRGYTF. CDR3 nucleotides: TGTGCCAGCAGCCTCACAGGCTGGAGGGGCTACACCTTC.

V usage is TRBV30 and J usage is TRBJ2-1, with no clear D. Germline assignment: CDR1 GTSNPN and CDR2 SVGIG (reference sequence). This CDR3 comprises 17 residues. Trimming cost V 2 bases and J 2 bases, with 19 bases left between them. The CDR3 spells CAWSRDPLRQTYNEQFF. CDR3 DNA: TGTGCCTGGAGTCGAGACCCTCTCAGACAAACCTACAATGAGCAGTTCTTC.

The V and J genes are TRBV5-4 and TRBJ2-4; possibly TRBD1 for D (6 bases). Trimming took off 4 bases at V and 5 bases at J, with 13 bases between the two ends. The germline V gene has CDR1 SGHNT and CDR2 YYREEE (reference sequence). The CDR3 covers 14 residues. CDR3 region: CASSPTRGQNIQYF. DNA for the CDR3: TGTGCCAGCAGCCCGACCAGGGGCCAAAACATTCAGTACTTC. Together with reference TRBV5-4 and TRBJ2-4, the CDR3 gives the full variable domain: ETGVTQSPTHLIKTRGQQVTLRCSSQSGHNTVSWYQQALGQGPQFIFQYYREEENGRGNFPPRFSGLQFPNYSSELNVNALELDDSALYLCASSPTRGQNIQYFGAGTRLSVL.

This chain connects TRBV5-1 to TRBJ2-7, with D possibly matching TRBD2 (6 bases). V dropped 0 bases and J dropped 3 bases, with 7 bases sitting between them. The CDR3 consists of 13 residues. Germline-derived CDR1 and CDR2 are SGHRS and YFSETQ. CDR3 region: CASSLDGSYEQYF. DNA for the CDR3: TGCGCCAGCAGCTTGGACGGGAGCTACGAGCAGTACTTC.

The rearrangement joins TRBV21-1 to TRBJ2-4; the tabulated D call, TRBD1, remains unverified against the DNA. TRBV21-1 is designated a pseudogene. This CDR3 is built from 15 residues. The CDR3 DNA sequence: TGTGCCAGCAGCAAAAGACAGGGACAAAAAAACATTCAGTACTTC. It yields the protein CASSKRQGQKNIQYF.

The J gene is TRBJ1-5, the V gene TRBV11-2, with a weak D call TRBD1 (5 bases). V was trimmed by 0 bases and J by 9 bases, leaving 12 bases between them. Germline CDR1 is SGHAT and CDR2 is FQNNGV. The CDR3 is 14 residues long. As DNA, the CDR3 is TGTGCCAGCAGCTTAGATATGGGGGAAGGGCCCCAGCATTTT. It encodes CASSLDMGEGPQHF.

This chain connects TRBV5-1 to TRBJ2-3; D is undetermined. The germline V and J ends were trimmed by 1 base and 5 bases, with 5 bases remaining between them. Germline CDR1 SGHRS, CDR2 YFSETQ. The CDR3 is made up of 12 amino acids. In DNA, the CDR3 is TGCGCCAGCAGCTTGACGATAGATACGCAGTATTTT. Translating gives CASSLTIDTQYF.

CDR3 residues: CASSPGTSGRAIEQFF. The CDR3 nucleotides read TGTGCCAGCAGCCCCGGGACTAGCGGGAGGGCCATTGAGCAGTTCTTC. The rearrangement links TRBV11-3 to TRBJ2-1, with TRBD2 matching over 16 bases. V lost 5 bases, J lost 9 bases, and 7 bases stayed unmatched. Germline CDR1 is SGHNT and CDR2 is YENEEA. The CDR3 is made up of 16 amino acids. Together with reference TRBV11-3 and TRBJ2-1, the CDR3 gives the full variable domain: EAGVVQSPRYKIIEKKQPVAFWCNPISGHNTLYWYLQNLGQGPELLIRYENEEAVDDSQLPKDRFSAERLKGVDSTLKIQPAELGDSAVYLCASSPGTSGRAIEQFFGPGTRLTVL.

V and J are TRBV19 and TRBJ2-5, with 7 nucleotides matching TRBD2. The CDR3 has 14 amino acids. Unmatched junction bases numbered 8, after V lost 5 bases and J lost 5 bases. Per the germline V gene, CDR1 is LNHDA and CDR2 is SQIVND (reference sequence). The CDR3 here is CASSDMGGRETQYF. Here the CDR3 DNA reads TGTGCCAGTAGTGACATGGGAGGGAGGGAGACCCAGTACTTC.

The rearrangement uses TRBV5-1 and TRBJ2-5, with D maybe TRBD2 (6 bases). Trimming pared 0 bases from V and 11 bases from J, leaving 14 bases between. The V gene's germline CDR1 is SGHRS and CDR2 YFSETQ. The CDR3 covers 13 residues. CDR3 sequence: CASSLVGGEEQYF. The CDR3 region has the DNA TGCGCCAGCAGCTTGGTTGGCGGGGAAGAGCAGTACTTC.

The J gene is TRBJ1-5, the V gene TRBV28; 10 positions agree with TRBD1. V was clipped by 4 bases and J by 1 base; unmatched bases: 13. The CDR3 runs to 19 residues. The germline V gene has CDR1 MDHEN and CDR2 SYDVKM. The CDR3 is CASSSYYLDRGVSNQPQHF. CDR3 coding DNA: TGTGCCAGCAGTTCCTACTACTTGGACAGGGGGGTCAGCAATCAGCCCCAGCATTTT.

V is TRBV9 and J is TRBJ2-3; D possibly matches TRBD1 or TRBD2 (5 bases each). Germline V gene data show CDR1 as SGDLS and CDR2 as YYNGEE. V lost 0 bases and J 5 bases, leaving 7 bases between the germline ends. This CDR3 contains 13 residues. In DNA form, the CDR3 reads TGTGCCAGCAGCGTAGCGAGGGGAGATACGCAGTATTTT. Amino acids: CASSVARGDTQYF.

The rearrangement joins TRBV11-2 to TRBJ2-3; D is unclear. Germline lookup yields CDR1 SGHAT and CDR2 FQNNGV. Trimming removed 2 bases at V and 6 bases at J, with 6 bases between. The CDR3 is 12 residues long. The CDR3 nucleotides are TGTGCCAGCAGCTTATTACCGGATACGCAGTATTTT. Translated: CASSLLPDTQYF.

The chain is built from TRBV28 and TRBJ2-5, with 8 bases lining up with TRBD2. Germline CDR1 is MDHEN and CDR2 is SYDVKM. This CDR3 contains 14 residues. V was clipped by 8 bases and J by 13 bases; unmatched bases: 18. Written as DNA, the CDR3 is TGTGCCAGCGGGACACCGGGACTAGGGATAAACGCGTACTTC. This gives the protein CASGTPGLGINAYF.

The chain is built from TRBV12-5 and TRBJ2-7; D uncertain. V dropped 3 bases and J dropped 4 bases, with 10 bases sitting between them. The CDR3 runs 13 residues. CDR1 and CDR2 (germline): LGHNT, FRNRAP. CDR3 nucleotides: TGTGCTAGTGGTTTCCCCCCGTCTTACGAGCAGTACTTC. Translation: CASGFPPSYEQYF.

The V and J genes are TRBV7-8 and TRBJ2-7, with 7 bases lining up with TRBD1. Germline loops: CDR1 SGHVS, CDR2 FQNEAQ. The CDR3 has 14 residues. The V gene end was trimmed by 5 bases and the J gene end by 2 bases; junction bases not matched to a gene: 6. The CDR3 DNA sequence: TGTGCCAGCAGCCCCCCAGGGGGAACCTACGAGCAGTACTTC. Translating gives CASSPPGGTYEQYF.

The chain employs TRBV7-2 and TRBJ2-1; D gene unclear. Per the germline V gene, CDR1 is SGHTA and CDR2 is FQGNSA. This CDR3 spans 12 amino acids. Trimming shortened V by 1 base and J by 8 bases, and 6 bases separated the two germline ends. CDR3: CASSLGWDEQFF. In nucleotides, the CDR3 is TGTGCCAGCAGCTTAGGTTGGGATGAGCAGTTCTTC.

This chain joins TRBV7-9 and TRBJ2-1, with unresolved D. The CDR3 sequence is 15 residues long. CDR1 SEHNR and CDR2 FQNEAQ come from the germline V gene (reference sequence). The V gene lost 3 bases and the J gene lost 7 bases, with 16 bases spanning the gap. The chain's CDR3 is CASSFPYADSNEQFF. The CDR3 coding sequence is TGTGCCAGCAGCTTCCCCTACGCGGATTCGAATGAGCAGTTCTTC.

The chain has TRBV30 and TRBJ2-2, with TRBD2 as a possible D gene (7 bases). Per germline, CDR1 GTSNPN and CDR2 SVGIG (reference sequence). The CDR3 runs to 18 residues. The V gene lost 2 bases and the J gene lost 7 bases, with 26 bases spanning the gap. The CDR3 protein is CAWSPQWGGPGNFGELFF. DNA for the CDR3: TGTGCCTGGAGTCCCCAATGGGGGGGGCCGGGAAATTTCGGGGAGCTGTTTTTT.

This chain uses TRBV19 with TRBJ2-5; possible D gene TRBD1, 6 bases. The DNA end lines up better with TRBJ2-7; the J call may be wrong. The germline gives CDR1 LNHDA, CDR2 SQIVND (reference sequence). This CDR3 comprises 16 residues. The CDR3 coding sequence is TGTGCCAGTAGTGCCGAACCGGGACACTTCGGGAACGAGCAGTACTTC. Translating it yields CASSAEPGHFGNEQYF.

The chain is built from TRBV29-1 and TRBJ2-2; possible D gene TRBD1, 5 bases. V lost 1 base and J 6 bases, leaving 12 bases between the germline ends. The CDR3 contains 14 residues. Germline CDR1 reads SQVTM; CDR2 reads ANQGSEA. CDR3 bases: TGCAGCGTTGAAGGGGGCAGCCCGGCCGGGGAGCTGTTTTTT. Protein sequence: CSVEGGSPAGELFF.

J is TRBJ1-6 and V is TRBV5-4; no definite D call. The ends were cut back, 2 bases at V and 8 bases at J, with 11 bases in the middle. The CDR3 is made up of 14 amino acids. Germline V CDR1 and CDR2: SGHNT, YYREEE (reference sequence). CDR3 in DNA: TGTGCCAGCAGCTTAAACGACCGGGATTCACCCCTCCACTTT. This codes for CASSLNDRDSPLHF.

The chain couples TRBV9 to TRBJ2-7, with D perhaps being TRBD1 or TRBD2 (5 bases each). Trimming removed 0 bases at V and 2 bases at J, with 9 bases between. The germline gives CDR1 SGDLS, CDR2 YYNGEE. The CDR3 loop spans 14 amino acids. For the CDR3, the DNA is TGTGCCAGCAGCGTAGTAGGGACGGCCTACGAGCAGTACTTC. This encodes CASSVVGTAYEQYF. Looking up the rest from reference TRBV9 and TRBJ2-7 gives the full variable domain: DSGVTQTPKHLITATGQRVTLRCSPRSGDLSVYWYQQSLDQGLQFLIQYYNGEERAKGNILERFSAQQFPDLHSELNLSSLELGDSALYFCASSVVGTAYEQYFGPGTRLTVT.

V and J are TRBV28 and TRBJ1-5; D is undetermined. V was shortened by 3 bases and J by 2 bases, with 11 bases between the two germline ends. Germline CDR1 is MDHEN and CDR2 is SYDVKM. This CDR3 spans 15 amino acids. The CDR3 is CASSFVFTGNQPQHF. The CDR3 nucleotides read TGTGCCAGCAGTTTCGTCTTCACGGGCAATCAGCCCCAGCATTTT. Full variable domain (outside the CDR3, taken from reference TRBV28 and TRBJ1-5): DVKVTQSSRYLVKRTGEKVFLECVQDMDHENMFWYRQDPGLGLRLIYFSYDVKMKEKGDIPEGYSVSREKKERFSLILESASTNQTSMYLCASSFVFTGNQPQHFGDGTRLSIL.

The chain uses TRBV6-5 and TRBJ2-7, with 12 bases lining up with TRBD2. With 0 bases clipped from V and 7 bases from J, the junction kept 4 bases outside the gene matches. Germline V lookup: CDR1 MNHEY, CDR2 SVGAGI. The CDR3 is 15 amino acids. The CDR3 region has the DNA TGTGCCAGCAGTTACTCTCTAGCGGGAGGGGAAGAGCAGTACTTC. Protein: CASSYSLAGGEEQYF.

The chain uses TRBV5-1 and TRBJ1-3; D perhaps matches TRBD1 (5 bases). Trimming removed 5 bases from V and 4 bases from J, with 16 bases in between. The CDR3 sequence is 15 residues long. Germline-derived CDR1 and CDR2 are SGHRS and YFSETQ. The CDR3 spells CASSSEGMKGNTIYF. The CDR3, as DNA: TGCGCCAGCAGTTCCGAGGGGATGAAGGGAAACACCATATATTTT.

The chain employs TRBV2 and TRBJ2-5, with 9 bases identical to TRBD2. This CDR3 region has 14 residues. The germline V gene encodes CDR1 SNHLY and CDR2 FYNNEI. V lost 8 bases and J lost 5; bases outside the gene matches: 9. CDR3 DNA sequence: TGTGCCAGCCTAGTAGCGGGAGATAGGGAGACCCAGTACTTC. This codes for CASLVAGDRETQYF.

V gene TRBV5-1 combines with J gene TRBJ2-1; D unclear. Trimming took 2 bases from V and 2 from J, leaving 5 bases between them. The CDR3 loop spans 13 amino acids. The V gene's germline CDR1 is SGHRS and CDR2 YFSETQ. The CDR3 is CASSLGTYNEQFF. CDR3 bases: TGCGCCAGCAGCTTAGGGACCTACAATGAGCAGTTCTTC.

This chain joins TRBV5-8 and TRBJ1-5, with 9 bases lining up with TRBD1. Unmatched junction bases numbered 12, after V lost 4 bases and J lost 7 bases. The CDR3 runs 16 residues. Per the germline V gene, CDR1 is SGHTS and CDR2 is YDEGEE. Here the CDR3 DNA reads TGTGCCAGCAGCGATACCGGGACAGGGCATTGGCAGCCCCAGCATTTT. Its translation: CASSDTGTGHWQPQHF.